This T cell receptor (beta chain) emerged from a study of blood T cell repertoires in COVID-19. Deletions cut 3 bases from V and 5 bases from J, with 16 bases between. CDR3 size: 15 residues. Germline V lookup: CDR1 MNHEY, CDR2 SVGEGT. TCRdb's copy holds only in-frame clones and misses some; the assay was immunoSEQ multiplex PCR. There are about 270,000 clones in the sample; about 87% occur only once, and less than 3% lies in the top ten. Sequenced input: PBMCs or T cells enriched from blood (not recorded which). The rearrangement joins TRBV6-2 or TRBV6-3 to TRBJ2-5; D gene uncertain. The receptor comes from a woman aged 45 to 65 who had recovered from COVID-19. CDR3 bases: TGTGCCAGCAGTTATCGACTCCAAGGCTGGGAGACCCAGTACTTC. Its protein product is CASSYRLQGWETQYF.